The 4 T cell receptor beta chains presented below share a single source sample, sequenced in a study of identifying expanded T cells in peripheral blood (dated by TCRdb to between 2018 and 2021). The library was produced with the immunoSEQ multiplex PCR assay. This is the immuneACCESS table as TCRdb keeps it, with only in-frame sequences that have V and J called. A part of the clones is gone; compared with another copy, unresolved V genes explain less than half, and the rest is unexplained. In this sample the table shows fewer than 55,000 clones, around 82% of which occur a single time. Of the sample, about 14% falls within the top ten clones. Sequenced: blood. These receptors all come from a person between 18 and 75 years old in good health.

This sequence joins TRBV6-6 and TRBJ2-7, with 8 bases lining up with TRBD2. J lost 0 bases, V lost 7 bases, and 8 bases had no gene match. CDR1 is MNHNY and CDR2 is SVGAGI in the germline V gene (reference sequence). The CDR3 has 15 residues. CDR3 residues: CASTIMSGSSYEQYF. For the CDR3, the DNA is TGTGCCAGCACGATAATGAGCGGGAGCTCCTACGAGCAGTACTTC.

The chain is built from TRBV4-2 and TRBJ2-2; D gene ambiguous. CDR1 is LGHNA, CDR2 YNFKEQ, per germline. V was cut by 6 bases and J by 1 base, with 9 bases left in between. CDR3 size: 14 residues. CDR3 nucleotides: TGTGCCAGCAGGCCGGGCGGGAACACCGGGGAGCTGTTTTTT. The encoded protein is CASRPGGNTGELFF.

The chain is built from TRBV25-1 and TRBJ1-5; TRBD1 aligns across 8 bases. The germline CDR1 and CDR2 sequences are MGHDK and SYGVNS. J was trimmed by 5 bases and V by 5 bases; bases with no gene match: 8. The CDR3 has 15 residues. Written as DNA, the CDR3 is TGTGCCAGCAGTAACCAAGAGGACAGGGATCAGCCCCAGCATTTT. Translating gives CASSNQEDRDQPQHF.

The chain combines TRBV14 with TRBJ1-4; D might be TRBD1 (5 bases). V was pared by 3 bases and J by 6 bases, with 20 bases between. This CDR3 is built from 17 residues. CDR1 and CDR2 from the germline V gene are SGHDN and FVKESK. DNA of the CDR3: TGTGCCAGCAGCCAGAAACCACCCGGGGGGGGAGATGAAAAACTGTTTTTT. Amino acids: CASSQKPPGGGDEKLFF.